This T cell receptor beta chain was captured by sequencing in a study of T cell responses to AZD1222 COVID-19 vaccine. With respect to this clone: The antigen remains undetermined.

Germline values: CDR1 LNHNV, CDR2 YYDKDF (reference sequence). V was clipped by 4 bases and J by 6 bases; unmatched bases: 16. The CDR3 runs to 18 residues. TCRdb keeps only in-frame clones here, not all; method: immunoSEQ multiplex PCR. The sample lists about 97,000 clones; approximately 84% were seen once. Points from the study as a whole: Reports indicate that nearly half of spike-specific TCRs are directed at unmutated variant regions. Baseline antibody screening turned up just a handful of seropositive AZD1222 recipients. Repertoire sampling happened only post peak T cell response. At 160-218 and 743-854, vaccine-associated CD4 TCRs were dominant, and they spanned spike.

The source was peripheral blood, collected on day 0 of AZD1222 vaccination. The rearrangement links TRBV15 to TRBJ2-1; TRBD1 matches 9 bases. This TCR derives from an adult in good health. CDR3 residues: CATSKGQGISGVRNEQFF. CDR3 nucleotides: TGTGCCACCAGCAAGGGACAGGGAATATCGGGGGTACGCAATGAGCAGTTCTTC.